These 21 T cell receptor beta chains came from one sample sequenced in a study of T cells in Graves' hyperthyroidism and ophthalmopathy. RNA transcripts served as the template for amplifying TCR beta CDR3 regions. RT-PCR in the first round (using the HTBI primer set) targeted the TCR CDR3. Each CDR3 protein is one row after TCRdb ran MiXCR on the multiplex PCR reads. The data show around 340,000 distinct CDR3 sequences, roughly 18% seen once. What was sequenced was blood. The receptors stem from a woman aged 45-65 years with Graves' hyperthyroidism.

There are many counts of this clonotype. The chain is built from TRBV5-1 and TRBJ1-1; TRBD1 is a possible D gene (5 bases). V lost 1 base and J lost 4, with 14 bases in between. Germline-derived CDR1 and CDR2 are SGHRS and YFSETQ. The CDR3 contains 15 residues. CDR3 DNA sequence: TGCGCCAGCAGCTTGACTGCAGGGATCGGCACTGAAGCTTTCTTT. Translated, it gives CASSLTAGIGTEAFF.

This clonotype was detected ten times or more. The rearrangement joins TRBV2 to TRBJ2-7; no definite D call. With 7 bases removed from V and 2 bases from J, the gap between germline ends came to 9 bases. The CDR3 covers 12 residues. Germline CDR1 and CDR2: SNHLY and FYNNEI. CDR3 coding DNA: TGTGCCAGCAAGGATGACCCCTACGAGCAGTACGTC. Its translation: CASKDDPYEQYV.

This clonotype appeared many times. The J gene is TRBJ1-1, the V gene TRBV20-1; D uncertain. Deletions cut 5 bases from V and 0 bases from J, with 13 bases between. The CDR3 extends over 14 amino acids. CDR1 is DFQATT and CDR2 is SNEGSKA in the germline V gene (reference sequence). This CDR3 reads CSAEGSPMNTEAFF. The CDR3 nucleotides read TGCAGTGCTGAGGGATCTCCCATGAACACTGAAGCTTTCTTT.

This sequence joins TRBV18 and TRBJ2-5; the match to TRBD1 covers 8 bases. V gave up 3 bases and J gave up 5 bases; unmatched junction bases: 5. Germline loops: CDR1 KGHSH, CDR2 LQKENI. The CDR3 extends over 14 amino acids. In DNA form, the CDR3 reads TGTGCCAGCTCACCTAGGACAGGGAAGGAGACCCAGTACTTC. It is translated as CASSPRTGKETQYF.

This clonotype was found many times. The rearrangement links TRBV3-1 to TRBJ2-1; D is undetermined. V shed 3 bases and J shed 6 bases, with 6 bases lying between them. Germline V gene data show CDR1 as LGHDT and CDR2 as YNNKEL (reference sequence). This CDR3 contains 12 residues. The CDR3 DNA reads TGTGCCAGCAGCCAGGTGAGCAATGAGCAGTTCTTC. This encodes CASSQVSNEQFF.

A note on this clonotype: Since a much larger clone is just one base distant, this may be a read error. The chain joins TRBV3-1 to TRBJ2-3; 10 positions match TRBD2. Looked up from germline, CDR1 is LGHDT and CDR2 is YNNKEL (reference sequence). CDR3 length equals 16 residues. The DNA of the CDR3 is TGTGCCAGCAGCCAAGATCCTAGCGGGGGATCAGATACGGAGTATTTT. Its translation is CASSQDPSGGSDTEYF.

This clonotype was counted many times. V is TRBV11-2 and J is TRBJ2-7; perhaps TRBD2 as D (6 bases). The germline V and J ends were trimmed by 5 bases and 5 bases, with 16 bases remaining between them. The CDR3 is 14 residues long. Germline CDR1 and CDR2: SGHAT and FQNNGV. The CDR3 loop is CASSPTGVSNEQYF. CDR3 nucleotides: TGTGCCAGCAGCCCTACGGGGGTGTCTAACGAGCAGTACTTC.

At least ten counts were recorded for this clonotype. This chain uses TRBV3-1 with TRBJ2-7; 7 bases map to TRBD2. CDR1 LGHDT and CDR2 YNNKEL come from the germline V gene (reference sequence). This CDR3 region has 15 residues. V dropped 4 bases and J dropped 6; count of bases not matched to a gene: 12. CDR3 sequence: CASSLRAGTFREQYF. The CDR3 DNA reads TGTGCCAGCAGCCTGCGAGCGGGAACCTTCCGCGAGCAGTACTTC.

This clonotype was detected ten times or more. This chain uses TRBV18 with TRBJ2-1; 10 bases line up with TRBD1. Trimming took 4 bases from V and 0 from J; bases not matched to a gene: 0. Germline CDR1 KGHSH, CDR2 LQKENI. This CDR3 is 15 amino acids long. In DNA, the CDR3 is TGTGCCAGCTCACGACAGGGGGCCTCCTACAATGAGCAGTTCTTC. Translated: CASSRQGASYNEQFF.

This clonotype was counted only a few times. V gene TRBV5-1 combines with J gene TRBJ1-2; D remains ambiguous. Looked up from germline, CDR1 is SGHRS and CDR2 is YFSETQ. V shed 4 bases and J shed 3 bases, with 16 bases lying between them. The CDR3 covers 15 residues. The CDR3 is CASSPGSEAYYGYTF. CDR3 sequence (DNA): TGCGCCAGCAGCCCAGGATCGGAGGCGTACTATGGCTACACCTTC.

This clonotype was seen repeatedly, ten times or more. The J gene is TRBJ2-4, the V gene TRBV3-1; a weak D match, TRBD1 (6 bases). The V and J ends lost 8 bases and 8 bases respectively, with 16 bases between them. Germline lookup yields CDR1 LGHDT and CDR2 YNNKEL (reference sequence). CDR3 length: 13 amino acids. The DNA of the CDR3 is TGTGCCAGCGCCCGACAGGATGAGGACATTCAGTACTTC. It codes for CASARQDEDIQYF.

This clonotype was seen ten or more times. The chain carries TRBV27 and TRBJ2-1; D is unclear. The ends were cut back, 1 base at V and 6 bases at J, with 10 bases in the middle. This CDR3 is built from 14 residues. Germline CDR1 MNHEY, CDR2 SMNVEV (reference sequence). This chain's CDR3 is CASSLWGEINEQFF. The CDR3 nucleotides are TGTGCCAGCAGTTTATGGGGTGAAATCAATGAGCAGTTCTTC.

This clonotype occurred many times. In DNA, the CDR3 is TGTGCCACCAGTGACGTAAGTCGGGCGGGGGAACCCTTCTCCTACGAGCAGTACGTC. Translating it yields CATSDVSRAGEPFSYEQYV. This chain links TRBV24-1 with TRBJ2-7; the match to TRBD2 covers 7 bases. Germline loops: CDR1 KGHDR, CDR2 SFDVKD. The CDR3 extends over 19 amino acids. With 4 bases clipped from V and 0 bases from J, the junction kept 17 bases outside the gene matches.

This clonotype has ten or more counts. The chain employs TRBV6-1 and TRBJ1-6; 7 positions match TRBD1. The CDR3 is 14 amino acids. V dropped 4 bases and J dropped 10; count of bases not matched to a gene: 7. Germline V lookup: CDR1 MNHNS, CDR2 SASEGT. The CDR3 region is CASSGQGGGSPLHF. DNA for the CDR3: TGTGCCAGCAGTGGACAGGGAGGAGGATCACCCCTCCACTTT.

This clonotype was found many times. The J gene is TRBJ2-3, the V gene TRBV10-3; D assignment may be TRBD1 or TRBD2 (6 bases each). V shed 2 bases and J shed 3 bases, with 9 bases lying between them. The length of the CDR3 is 14 residues. Germline lookup yields CDR1 ENHRY and CDR2 SYGVKD. CDR3: CAISEGGPTDTQYF. In DNA, the CDR3 is TGTGCCATCAGTGAGGGGGGGCCAACAGATACGCAGTATTTT.

The genes are TRBV4-1 and TRBJ1-2; possible D gene TRBD1, 5 bases. With 3 bases removed from V and 4 bases from J, the gap between germline ends came to 15 bases. The germline V gene has CDR1 MGHRA and CDR2 YSYEKL. The CDR3 is 15 residues long. CDR3 bases: TGCGCCAGCAGCCATGGGGGGGTGATGGGCTATGGCTACACCTTC. This encodes CASSHGGVMGYGYTF.

Notes on this clonotype: A single base separates this from a much larger clone, so it may be a read error. The chain recombines TRBV6-1 with TRBJ1-4, with TRBD1 identical over 8 bases. This CDR3 contains 14 residues. Germline V CDR1 and CDR2: MNHNS, SASEGT. The DNA of the CDR3 is TGTGCCAGATTTCCCGGGACAGGAGACGAAAAACTGTGTTTT. This encodes CARFPGTGDEKLCF.

This clonotype has ten or more counts. This chain uses TRBV20-1 with TRBJ2-5; the match to TRBD2 covers 15 bases. The length of the CDR3 is 15 residues. V was clipped by 6 bases and J by 2 bases; unmatched bases: 4. Germline-derived CDR1 and CDR2 are DFQATT and SNEGSKA (reference sequence). The DNA of the CDR3 is TGCAGTGCGCGGACTAGCGGGGGGGGTCAAGAGACCCAGTACTTC. The encoded protein is CSARTSGGGQETQYF.

This clonotype appeared a few times. This sequence joins TRBV20-1 and TRBJ2-1, with 15 bases lining up with TRBD2. The trim removed 0 bases at V and 2 bases at J, leaving 2 bases unmatched. Germline V gives CDR1 DFQATT, CDR2 SNEGSKA (reference sequence). There are 17 residues in the CDR3. The DNA for the CDR3 is TGCAGTGCTAGAGAGGGACTAGCGGGAGGAACCTACAATGAGCAGTTCTTC. Translation gives CSAREGLAGGTYNEQFF.

This chain uses TRBV7-9 with TRBJ1-5, with 12 bases aligning to TRBD1. From germline, CDR1 is SEHNR and CDR2 FQNEAQ (reference sequence). Trimming took 4 bases from V and 3 from J; bases not matched to a gene: 7. CDR3 size: 17 residues. This chain's CDR3 is CASSSAGTGGINQPQHF. The CDR3 coding sequence is TGTGCCAGCAGCTCTGCCGGGACAGGGGGCATCAATCAGCCCCAGCATTTT. The full variable domain, rest sourced from reference TRBV7-9 and TRBJ1-5, is DTGVSQNPRHKITKRGQNVTFRCDPISEHNRLYWYRQTLGQGPEFLTYFQNEAQLEKSRLLSDRFSAERPKGSFSTLEIQRTEQGDSAMYLCASSSAGTGGINQPQHFGDGTRLSIL.

This clonotype has a count of ten or more. The chain carries TRBV20-1 and TRBJ2-1; 8 positions agree with TRBD1. Germline CDR1 and CDR2: DFQATT and SNEGSKA (reference sequence). V shed 6 bases and J 5 bases; nucleotides not matched to a gene: 9. The length of the CDR3 is 14 residues. The CDR3 bases are TGCAGTGCCGAGGACAGGGAAAATAACAATGAGCAGTTCTTC. This translates into CSAEDRENNNEQFF.